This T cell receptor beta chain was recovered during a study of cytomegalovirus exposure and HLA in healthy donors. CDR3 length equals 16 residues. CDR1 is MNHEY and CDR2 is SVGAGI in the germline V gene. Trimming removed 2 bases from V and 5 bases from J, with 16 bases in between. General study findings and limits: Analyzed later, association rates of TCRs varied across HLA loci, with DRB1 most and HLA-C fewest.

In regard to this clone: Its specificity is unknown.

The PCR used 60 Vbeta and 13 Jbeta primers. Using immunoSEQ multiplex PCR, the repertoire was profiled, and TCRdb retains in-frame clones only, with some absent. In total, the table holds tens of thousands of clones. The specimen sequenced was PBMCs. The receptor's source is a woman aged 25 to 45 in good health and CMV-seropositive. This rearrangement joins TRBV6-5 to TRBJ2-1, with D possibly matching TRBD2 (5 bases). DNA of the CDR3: TGTGCCAGCAGTTACCGTGTTAGCGCGATCGACAATGAGCAGTTCTTC. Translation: CASSYRVSAIDNEQFF.